Listed below are T cell receptor beta chains from one sample, sequenced in a study of human T cells and chemical hapten exposure. From the RACE reads, TCRdb called clonotypes with MiXCR, one entry per CDR3 protein. The repertoire has 79,000 or so distinct CDR3 sequences, 10% of them found once; the top ten carry around 1.5%. The sequencing here drew on whole blood, taken in connection with sensitization to the hapten diphenylcyclopropenone (DPC). Receptors originate from a woman between 50 and 59 years old with alopecia areata. Some clones in this sample may be carry-over from other donors' samples. Each CDR3 is given with its conserved first and last residue. D genes are given only for firm matches. Some rows mark clone size as missing; the rest say once, few, many or name a class of expanded clone.

J,D,size,V,CDR3,DNA
TRBJ1-5,.,few,TRBV7-6,CASSPGRYQPQHF,TGTGCCAGCAGCCCCGGACGGTATCAGCCCCAGCATTTT
TRBJ2-7,.,.,TRBV6-2/TRBV6-3,CASVGRSSYEQYF,TGTGCCAGCGTGGGACGTAGCTCCTACGAGCAGTACTTC
TRBJ2-5,TRBD1,many,TRBV28,CASSLSRQGQETQYF,TGTGCCAGCAGTTTATCCCGACAGGGCCAAGAGACCCAGTACTTC
TRBJ2-5,TRBD1,.,TRBV2,CASTLTGAEGKTQYF,TGTGCCAGCACTCTGACAGGGGCGGAGGGAAAGACCCAGTACTTC
TRBJ1-5,TRBD1,.,TRBV6-1,CASSENRGQGQPQHF,TGTGCCAGCAGTGAAAACAGGGGGCAGGGGCAGCCCCAGCATTTT
TRBJ2-2,.,.,TRBV27,CASSLILINTGELFF,TGTGCCAGCAGTTTAATCCTCATTAACACCGGGGAGCTGTTTTTT
TRBJ1-1,.,.,TRBV9,CASSGHPTNTEAFF,TGTGCCAGCAGCGGACACCCCACGAACACTGAAGCTTTCTTT
TRBJ2-1,TRBD2,.,TRBV29-1,CSALAGQSSYNEQFF,TGCAGCGCCCTAGCGGGACAGTCCTCCTACAATGAGCAGTTCTTC
TRBJ1-1,.,few,TRBV29-1,CSVEGHTYTEAFF,TGCAGCGTTGAAGGGCACACCTACACTGAAGCTTTCTTT
TRBJ2-7,.,many,TRBV5-6,CASSPIRATSYEQYF,TGTGCCAGCAGCCCCATCCGGGCTACGTCCTACGAGCAGTACTTC
TRBJ1-1,.,.,TRBV6-1,CASSDQGPEAFF,TGTGCCAGCAGTGACCAGGGTCCTGAAGCTTTCTTT
TRBJ2-2,.,.,TRBV7-9,CASSPEVGELFF,TGTGCCAGCAGCCCGGAGGTCGGGGAGCTGTTTTTT
TRBJ2-3,TRBD2,.,TRBV7-2,CASSLTSGTDTQYF,TGTGCCAGCAGCTTGACTAGCGGGACAGATACGCAGTATTTT
TRBJ2-7,.,.,TRBV29-1,CSVFGTGSSSYEQYF,TGCAGCGTGTTTGGGACGGGTTCCAGCTCCTACGAGCAGTACTTC
TRBJ2-7,.,few,TRBV28,CASTTSSYEQYF,TGTGCCAGCACCACAAGCTCCTACGAGCAGTACTTC
TRBJ2-3,.,.,TRBV4-1,CASSRLLGQDTDTQYF,TGCGCCAGCAGCCGCCTTCTGGGACAAGACACAGATACGCAGTATTTT
TRBJ2-3,.,.,TRBV7-8,CASGAGRGHTDTQYF,TGTGCCAGCGGAGCGGGAAGGGGGCACACAGATACGCAGTATTTT
TRBJ2-2,.,few,TRBV11-2,CASSLGGRNTGELFF,TGTGCCAGCAGCTTAGGGGGGCGGAACACCGGGGAGCTGTTTTTT
TRBJ2-5,.,.,TRBV29-1,CSVEEETQYF,TGCAGCGTTGAGGAGGAGACCCAGTACTTC
TRBJ2-7,TRBD2,many,TRBV20-1,CSARHPAGERYEQYF,TGCAGTGCTAGACATCCGGCGGGAGAGCGCTACGAGCAGTACTTC
TRBJ2-2,.,.,TRBV18,CASSPFASVIAGELFF,TGTGCCAGCTCACCATTTGCTAGCGTTATCGCCGGGGAGCTGTTTTTT
TRBJ1-2,TRBD1,.,TRBV29-1,CSTRTGEYGYTF,TGCAGCACCAGGACAGGGGAGTATGGCTACACCTTC
TRBJ1-5,TRBD1,.,TRBV6-2/TRBV6-3,CASRPGAGQWNQPQHF,TGTGCCAGCAGACCCGGTGCGGGACAGTGGAATCAGCCCCAGCATTTT
TRBJ1-1,.,few,TRBV11-1,CASSLGRRKGEAFF,TGTGCCAGCAGCTTGGGTCGAAGGAAGGGTGAAGCTTTCTTT
TRBJ1-1,.,.,TRBV9,CASSPSLGTEAFF,TGTGCCAGCAGCCCCTCCCTGGGCACTGAAGCTTTCTTT
TRBJ1-5,.,.,TRBV7-8,CASSLVLPVAQPQHF,TGTGCCAGCAGCTTAGTCCTGCCAGTGGCTCAGCCCCAGCATTTT
TRBJ1-4,.,many,TRBV28,CASRPQPNEKLFF,TGTGCCAGCAGACCACAGCCTAATGAAAAACTGTTTTTT
TRBJ2-2,.,.,TRBV7-9,CASSGPELFF,TGTGCCAGCAGCGGGCCGGAGCTGTTTTTT
TRBJ1-1,.,many,TRBV6-1,CASRIDRSENTEAFF,TGTGCCAGCAGGATCGACAGGAGCGAGAACACTGAAGCTTTCTTT
TRBJ2-1,.,.,TRBV4-2,CASSPGLRHNEQFF,TGTGCCAGCAGTCCCGGACTCCGGCACAATGAGCAGTTCTTC
TRBJ1-1,.,many,TRBV12-3/TRBV12-4,CASSPTMGSQSHTEAFF,TGTGCCAGCAGTCCAACCATGGGATCCCAGTCTCACACTGAAGCTTTCTTT
TRBJ2-7,.,many,TRBV6-2/TRBV6-3,CASSYGHYEQYF,TGTGCCAGCAGTTATGGCCACTACGAGCAGTACTTC
TRBJ2-1,.,.,TRBV5-8,CASRNRGAGGRNEQFF,TGTGCCAGCAGAAACCGCGGGGCAGGGGGTCGGAATGAGCAGTTCTTC
TRBJ2-3,.,.,TRBV3-1,CASSQELDTQYF,TGTGCCAGCAGCCAAGAGCTCGATACGCAGTATTTT
TRBJ1-1,.,.,TRBV6-5,CASSFASRAFF,TGTGCCAGCAGTTTTGCCTCTCGAGCTTTCTTT
TRBJ1-4,TRBD1,few,TRBV24-1,CATSARDRGNEKLFF,TGTGCCACCAGTGCCCGGGACAGGGGGAATGAAAAACTGTTTTTT
TRBJ2-3,TRBD2,many,TRBV19,CASSVMAGGPTDTQYF,TGTGCCAGTAGTGTAATGGCGGGAGGACCCACAGATACGCAGTATTTT